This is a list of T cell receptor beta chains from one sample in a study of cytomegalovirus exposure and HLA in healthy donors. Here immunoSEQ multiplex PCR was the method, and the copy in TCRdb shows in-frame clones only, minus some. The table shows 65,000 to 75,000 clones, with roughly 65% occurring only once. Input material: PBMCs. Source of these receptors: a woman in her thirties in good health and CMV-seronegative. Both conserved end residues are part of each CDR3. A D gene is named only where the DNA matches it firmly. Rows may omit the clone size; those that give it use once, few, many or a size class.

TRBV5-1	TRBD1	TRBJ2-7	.	TGCGCCAGCAGCGCTACCGGGACAGGGGGCTACGAGCAGTACTTC	CASSATGTGGYEQYF
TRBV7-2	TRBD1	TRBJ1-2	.	TGTGCCAGCAGGGTCACAGGGGACTATGGCTACACCTTC	CASRVTGDYGYTF
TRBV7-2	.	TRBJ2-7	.	TGTGCCAGCAGCACCCTGACAGGTAGCTACGAGCAGTACTTC	CASSTLTGSYEQYF
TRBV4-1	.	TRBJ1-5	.	TGCGCCAGCAGCCCCCGGGACAAGGGGAGCAATCAGCCCCAGCATTTT	CASSPRDKGSNQPQHF
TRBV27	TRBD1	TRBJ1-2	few	TGTGCCAGCAGTTTATCGGGACAGGGCTATGGCTACACCTTC	CASSLSGQGYGYTF
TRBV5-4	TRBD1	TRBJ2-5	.	TGTGCCAGCAGCCTATGGACAGGGGGCCTAGAGACCCAGTACTTC	CASSLWTGGLETQYF
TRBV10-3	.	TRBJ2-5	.	TGTGCCTCCACTACCGGGAGAAAGGAAGAGACCCAGTACTTC	CASTTGRKEETQYF
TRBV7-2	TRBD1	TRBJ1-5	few	TGTGCCAGCAGCCCTATGACAGGGGGCAATCAGCCCCAGCATTTT	CASSPMTGGNQPQHF
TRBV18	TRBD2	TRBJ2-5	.	TGTGCCAGCTCACCCGGACTAGCGGGGGGCCAAGAGACCCAGTACTTC	CASSPGLAGGQETQYF
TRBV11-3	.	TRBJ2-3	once	TGTGCCAGCAGCTTAGCGACTCATACGCAGTATTTT	CASSLATHTQYF
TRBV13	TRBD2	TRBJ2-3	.	TGTGCCAGCAGCTTACGGCTAGCGGGGGTGGATACGCAGTATTTT	CASSLRLAGVDTQYF
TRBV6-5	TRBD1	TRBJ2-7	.	TGTGCCAGCAGGCCGGGACAGGGAGTCTACGAGCAGTACTTC	CASRPGQGVYEQYF
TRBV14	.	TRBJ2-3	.	TGTGCCAGCAGCCATGGGGCGGCTTCTAGCACAGATACGCAGTATTTT	CASSHGAASSTDTQYF
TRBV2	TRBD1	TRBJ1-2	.	TGTGCCAGCAGGGAGGAGGGGGCGCTAGGCTACACCTTC	CASREEGALGYTF
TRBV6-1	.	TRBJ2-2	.	TGTGCCAGCAGTGAGGACTCCCAGCGGTTGCTCGGGGAGCTGTTTTTT	CASSEDSQRLLGELFF
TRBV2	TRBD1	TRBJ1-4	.	TGTGCCAGCAGTAACAGGGGGATAGGTGAAAAACTGTTTTTT	CASSNRGIGEKLFF
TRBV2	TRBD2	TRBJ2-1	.	TGTGCCAGCAGAGTGCTAGCGGGGGGTAGGAATGAGCAGTTCTTC	CASRVLAGGRNEQFF
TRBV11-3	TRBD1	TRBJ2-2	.	TGTGCCAGCAGCTTACAGGGGGCGGGCACCGGGGAGCTGTTTTTT	CASSLQGAGTGELFF
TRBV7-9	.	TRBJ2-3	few	TGTGCCAGCAGCCCCCCAGTCACAGATACGCAGTATTTT	CASSPPVTDTQYF
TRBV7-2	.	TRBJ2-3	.	TGTGCCAGCAGCTTAGGGCTCGGGGGTGGCACAGATACGCAGTATTTT	CASSLGLGGGTDTQYF
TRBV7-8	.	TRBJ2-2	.	TGTGCCAGCAGCCCACAGGGTACCACCGGGGAGCTGTTTTTT	CASSPQGTTGELFF
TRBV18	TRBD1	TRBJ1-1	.	TGTGCCAGCTCACCACGAGGGACAGGGCCTAACACTGAAGCTTTCTTT	CASSPRGTGPNTEAFF
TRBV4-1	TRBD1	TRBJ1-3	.	TGCGCCAGCAGCCAAGATACAGGGGTGGAGAACACCATATATTTT	CASSQDTGVENTIYF